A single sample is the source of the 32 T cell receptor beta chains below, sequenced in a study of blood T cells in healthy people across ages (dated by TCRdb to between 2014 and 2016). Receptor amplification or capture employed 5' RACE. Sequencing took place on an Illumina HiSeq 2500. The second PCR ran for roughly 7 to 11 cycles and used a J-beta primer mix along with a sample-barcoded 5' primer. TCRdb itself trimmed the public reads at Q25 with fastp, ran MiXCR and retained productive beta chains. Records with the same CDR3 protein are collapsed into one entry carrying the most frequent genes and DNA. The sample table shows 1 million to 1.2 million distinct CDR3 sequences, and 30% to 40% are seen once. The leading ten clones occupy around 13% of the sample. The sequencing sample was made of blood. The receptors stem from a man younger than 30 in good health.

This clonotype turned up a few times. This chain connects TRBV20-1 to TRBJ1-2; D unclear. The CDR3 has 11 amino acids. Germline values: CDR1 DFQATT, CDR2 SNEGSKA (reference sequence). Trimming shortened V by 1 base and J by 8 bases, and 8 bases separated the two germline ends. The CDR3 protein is CSARGVLGYTF. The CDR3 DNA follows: TGCAGTGCTAGAGGAGTTTTGGGCTACACCTTC.

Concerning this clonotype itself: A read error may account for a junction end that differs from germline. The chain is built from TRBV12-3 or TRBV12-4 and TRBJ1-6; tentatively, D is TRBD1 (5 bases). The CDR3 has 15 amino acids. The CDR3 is CASSHAGVLNSPLYF. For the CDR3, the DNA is TGTGCCAGCAGTCACGCGGGGGTATTAAATTCACCCCTCTACTTT.

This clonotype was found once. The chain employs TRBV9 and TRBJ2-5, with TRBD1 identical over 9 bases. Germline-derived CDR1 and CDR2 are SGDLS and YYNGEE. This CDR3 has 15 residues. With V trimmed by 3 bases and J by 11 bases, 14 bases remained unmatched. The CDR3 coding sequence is TGTGCCAGCAGCGCCGGACAGGGGCCCTTGAATGAGCAGTACTTC. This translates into CASSAGQGPLNEQYF.

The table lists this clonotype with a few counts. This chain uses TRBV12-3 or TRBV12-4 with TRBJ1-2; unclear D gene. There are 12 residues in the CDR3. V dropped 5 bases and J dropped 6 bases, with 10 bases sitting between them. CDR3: CASSRSGNGYTF. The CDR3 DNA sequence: TGTGCCAGCAGTCGGAGCGGCAATGGCTACACCTTC.

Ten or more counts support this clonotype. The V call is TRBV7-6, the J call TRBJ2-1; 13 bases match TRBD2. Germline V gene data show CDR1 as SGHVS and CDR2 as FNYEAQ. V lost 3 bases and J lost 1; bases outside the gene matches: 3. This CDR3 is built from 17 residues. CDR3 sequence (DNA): TGTGCCAGCAGCTTCGGGACTAGCGGGGTATCCTACAATGAGCAGTTCTTC. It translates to CASSFGTSGVSYNEQFF.

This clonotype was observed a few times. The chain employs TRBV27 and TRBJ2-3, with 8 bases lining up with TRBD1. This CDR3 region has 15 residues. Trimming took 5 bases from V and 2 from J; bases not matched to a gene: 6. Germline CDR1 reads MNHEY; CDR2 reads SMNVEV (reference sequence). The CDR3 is CASSPQDRATDTQYF. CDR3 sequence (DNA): TGTGCCAGCAGTCCGCAGGACAGGGCCACAGATACGCAGTATTTT.

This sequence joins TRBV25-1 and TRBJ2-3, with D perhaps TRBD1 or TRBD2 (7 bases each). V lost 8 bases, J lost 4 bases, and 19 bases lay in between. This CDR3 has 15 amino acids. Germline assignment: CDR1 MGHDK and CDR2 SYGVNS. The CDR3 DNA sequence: TGTGCCAGCGAAGGGGGCGGGGGCATCGCAGATACGCAGTATTTT. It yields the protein CASEGGGGIADTQYF.

The CDR3 spells CASSQDGQGRYGYTF. CDR3 bases: TGCGCCAGCAGCCAAGACGGACAGGGGAGATATGGCTACACCTTC. The rearrangement links TRBV4-3 to TRBJ1-2; 9 positions match TRBD1. Germline lookup yields CDR1 LGHNA and CDR2 YSLEER. The J segment lost 5 bases and the V segment lost 0 bases, leaving 4 bases of the junction unmatched. The CDR3 covers 15 residues.

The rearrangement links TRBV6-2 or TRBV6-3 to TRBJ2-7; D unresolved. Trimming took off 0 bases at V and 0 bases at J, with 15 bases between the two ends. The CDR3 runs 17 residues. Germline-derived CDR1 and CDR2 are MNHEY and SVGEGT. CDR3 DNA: TGTGCCAGCAGTTACTCTCCCACTGGTCTGAGCTCCTACGAGCAGTACTTC. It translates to CASSYSPTGLSSYEQYF.

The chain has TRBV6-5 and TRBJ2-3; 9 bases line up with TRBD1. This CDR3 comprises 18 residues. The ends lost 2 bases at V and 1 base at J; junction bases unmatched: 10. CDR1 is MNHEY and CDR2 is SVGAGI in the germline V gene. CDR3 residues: CASSYVPYRQGGTDTQYF. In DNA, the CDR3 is TGTGCCAGCAGTTACGTGCCTTACCGACAGGGGGGCACAGATACGCAGTATTTT.

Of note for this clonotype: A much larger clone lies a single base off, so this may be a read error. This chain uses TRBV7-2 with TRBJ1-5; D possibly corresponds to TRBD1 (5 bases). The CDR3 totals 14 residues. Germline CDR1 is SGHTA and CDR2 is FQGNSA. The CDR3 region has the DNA TGTGCCAGCAGCCCAGGGTATAGCAATCAGCTCCAGCATTTT. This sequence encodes CASSPGYSNQLQHF.

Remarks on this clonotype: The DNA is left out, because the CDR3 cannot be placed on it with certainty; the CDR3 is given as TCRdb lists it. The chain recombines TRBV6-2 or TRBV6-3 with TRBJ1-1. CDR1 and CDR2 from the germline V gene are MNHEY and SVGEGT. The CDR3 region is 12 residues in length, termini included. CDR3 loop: CASSSSDTEAFF.

The CDR3 is CASSIYRGVDQPQHF. The CDR3 nucleotides read TGTGCCAGCAGTATTTACAGGGGAGTCGATCAGCCCCAGCATTTT. V usage is TRBV6-2 or TRBV6-3 and J usage is TRBJ1-5, with 7 bases fitting TRBD1. This CDR3 is built from 15 residues. The trim removed 5 bases at V and 5 bases at J, leaving 9 bases unmatched. Germline assignment: CDR1 MNHEY and CDR2 SVGEGT.

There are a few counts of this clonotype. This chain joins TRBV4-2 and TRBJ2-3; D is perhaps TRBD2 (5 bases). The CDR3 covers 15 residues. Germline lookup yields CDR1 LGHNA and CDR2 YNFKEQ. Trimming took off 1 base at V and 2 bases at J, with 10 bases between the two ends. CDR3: CASSQGNSATDTQYF. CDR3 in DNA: TGTGCCAGCAGCCAAGGGAATAGCGCCACAGATACGCAGTATTTT.

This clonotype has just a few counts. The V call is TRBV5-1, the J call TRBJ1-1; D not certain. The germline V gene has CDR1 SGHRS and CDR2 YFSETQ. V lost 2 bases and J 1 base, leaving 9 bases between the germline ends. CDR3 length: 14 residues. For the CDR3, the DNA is TGCGCCAGCAGCTTCCGGTTGGGGAACACTGAAGCTTTCTTT. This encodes CASSFRLGNTEAFF.

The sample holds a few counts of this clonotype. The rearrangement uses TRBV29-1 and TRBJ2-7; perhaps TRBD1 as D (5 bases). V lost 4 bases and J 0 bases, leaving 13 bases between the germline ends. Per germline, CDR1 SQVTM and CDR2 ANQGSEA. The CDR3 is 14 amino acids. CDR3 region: CSVGGVLSSYEQYF. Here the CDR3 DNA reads TGCAGCGTTGGGGGCGTTTTGAGCTCCTACGAGCAGTACTTC.

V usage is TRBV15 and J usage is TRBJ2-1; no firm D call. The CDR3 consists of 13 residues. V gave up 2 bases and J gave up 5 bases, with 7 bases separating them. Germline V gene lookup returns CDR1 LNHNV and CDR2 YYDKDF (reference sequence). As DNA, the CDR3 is TGTGCCACCAGCAGACACCAAAACAATGAGCAGTTCTTC. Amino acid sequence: CATSRHQNNEQFF.

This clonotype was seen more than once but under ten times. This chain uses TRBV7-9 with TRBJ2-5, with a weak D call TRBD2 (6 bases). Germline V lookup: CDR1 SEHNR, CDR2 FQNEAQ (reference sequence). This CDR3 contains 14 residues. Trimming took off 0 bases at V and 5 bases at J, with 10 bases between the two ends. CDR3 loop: CASSLALAQETQYF. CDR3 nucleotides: TGTGCCAGCAGCTTAGCGCTAGCGCAGGAGACCCAGTACTTC.

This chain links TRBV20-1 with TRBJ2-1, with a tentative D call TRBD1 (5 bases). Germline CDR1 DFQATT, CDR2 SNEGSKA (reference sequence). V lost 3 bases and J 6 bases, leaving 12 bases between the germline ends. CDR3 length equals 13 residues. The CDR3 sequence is CSASKGLPNEQFF. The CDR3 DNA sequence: TGCAGTGCTAGCAAGGGGTTGCCCAATGAGCAGTTCTTC.

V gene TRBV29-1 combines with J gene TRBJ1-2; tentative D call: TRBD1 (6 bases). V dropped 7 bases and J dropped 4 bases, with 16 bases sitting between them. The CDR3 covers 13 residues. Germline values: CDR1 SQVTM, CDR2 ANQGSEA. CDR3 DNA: TGCAGCGGGGGGGGACAATCCCCCTATGGCTACACCTTC. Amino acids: CSGGGQSPYGYTF.

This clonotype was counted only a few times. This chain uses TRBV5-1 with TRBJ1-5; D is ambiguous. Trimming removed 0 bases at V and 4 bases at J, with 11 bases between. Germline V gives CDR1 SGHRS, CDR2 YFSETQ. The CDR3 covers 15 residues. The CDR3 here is CASSLEGFGNQPQHF. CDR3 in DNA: TGCGCCAGCAGCTTGGAGGGCTTTGGAAATCAGCCCCAGCATTTT. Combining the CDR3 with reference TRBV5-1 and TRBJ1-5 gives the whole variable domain KAGVTQTPRYLIKTRGQQVTLSCSPISGHRSVSWYQQTPGQGLQFLFEYFSETQRNKGNFPGRFSGRQFSNSRSEMNVSTLELGDSALYLCASSLEGFGNQPQHFGDGTRLSIL.

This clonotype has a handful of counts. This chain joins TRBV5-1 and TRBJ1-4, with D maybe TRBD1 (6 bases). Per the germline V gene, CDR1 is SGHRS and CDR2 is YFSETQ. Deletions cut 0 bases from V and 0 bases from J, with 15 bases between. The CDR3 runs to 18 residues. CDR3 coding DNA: TGCGCCAGCAGCTTGGCCTTCAGACAGGAAGCAACTAATGAAAAACTGTTTTTT. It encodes CASSLAFRQEATNEKLFF.

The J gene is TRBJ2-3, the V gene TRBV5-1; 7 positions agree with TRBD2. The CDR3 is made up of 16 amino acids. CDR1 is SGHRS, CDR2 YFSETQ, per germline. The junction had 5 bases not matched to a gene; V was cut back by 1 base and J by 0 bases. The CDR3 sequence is CASSLTSVASTDTQYF. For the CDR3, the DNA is TGCGCCAGCAGCTTGACTAGCGTTGCTAGCACAGATACGCAGTATTTT.

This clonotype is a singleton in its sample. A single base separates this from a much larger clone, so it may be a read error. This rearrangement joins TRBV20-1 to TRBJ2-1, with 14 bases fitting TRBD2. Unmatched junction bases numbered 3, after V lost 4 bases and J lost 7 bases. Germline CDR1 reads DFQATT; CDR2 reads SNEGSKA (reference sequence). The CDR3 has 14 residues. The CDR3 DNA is TGCAGTGCTATTGGGACTAGCGGGGGTAATGAGCAGTTCTTC. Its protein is CSAIGTSGGNEQFF.

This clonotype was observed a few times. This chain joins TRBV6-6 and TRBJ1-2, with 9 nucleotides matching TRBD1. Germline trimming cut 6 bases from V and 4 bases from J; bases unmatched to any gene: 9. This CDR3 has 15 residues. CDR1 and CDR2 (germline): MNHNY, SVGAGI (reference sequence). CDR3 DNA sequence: TGTGCCAGCAGCGCCGTGACAGGGGGGTTCTATGGCTACACCTTC. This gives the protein CASSAVTGGFYGYTF.

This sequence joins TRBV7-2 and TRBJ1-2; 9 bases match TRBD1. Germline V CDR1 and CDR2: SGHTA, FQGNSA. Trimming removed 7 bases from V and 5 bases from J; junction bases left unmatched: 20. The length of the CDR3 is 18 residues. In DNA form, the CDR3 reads TGTGCCAGCATGAGCTCTTTCGAGACTGGTGACAGGGGGTATGGCTACACCTTC. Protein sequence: CASMSSFETGDRGYGYTF.

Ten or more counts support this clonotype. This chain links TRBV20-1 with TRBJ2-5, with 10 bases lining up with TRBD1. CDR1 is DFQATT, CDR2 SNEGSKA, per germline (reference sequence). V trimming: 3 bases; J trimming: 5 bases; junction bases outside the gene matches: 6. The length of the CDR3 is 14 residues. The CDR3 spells CSASWTGGKETQYF. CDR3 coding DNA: TGCAGTGCTAGCTGGACAGGGGGGAAGGAGACCCAGTACTTC.

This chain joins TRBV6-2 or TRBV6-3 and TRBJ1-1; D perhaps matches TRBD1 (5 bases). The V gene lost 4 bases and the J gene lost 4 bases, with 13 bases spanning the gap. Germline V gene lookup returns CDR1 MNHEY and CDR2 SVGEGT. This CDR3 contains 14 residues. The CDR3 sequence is CASSSQTAVTEAFF. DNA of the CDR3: TGTGCCAGCAGTTCACAGACAGCAGTCACTGAAGCTTTCTTT.

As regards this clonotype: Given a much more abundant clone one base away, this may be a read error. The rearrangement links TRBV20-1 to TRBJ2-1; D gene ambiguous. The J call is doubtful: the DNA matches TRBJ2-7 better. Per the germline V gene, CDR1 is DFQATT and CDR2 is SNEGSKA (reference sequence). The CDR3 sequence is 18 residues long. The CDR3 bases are TGCAGTGCTAGATCCCTTAATGCCCTCGACAAATCCTACAATGAGCAGTACTTC. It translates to CSARSLNALDKSYNEQYF.

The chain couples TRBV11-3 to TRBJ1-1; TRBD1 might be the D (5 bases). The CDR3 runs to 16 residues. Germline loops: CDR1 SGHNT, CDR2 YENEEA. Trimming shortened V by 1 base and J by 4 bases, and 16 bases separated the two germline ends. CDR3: CASSLGGFSGSTEAFF. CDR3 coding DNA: TGTGCCAGCAGCTTAGGGGGGTTCTCGGGTTCCACTGAAGCTTTCTTT. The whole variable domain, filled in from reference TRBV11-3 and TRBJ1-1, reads EAGVVQSPRYKIIEKKQPVAFWCNPISGHNTLYWYLQNLGQGPELLIRYENEEAVDDSQLPKDRFSAERLKGVDSTLKIQPAELGDSAVYLCASSLGGFSGSTEAFFGQGTRLTVV.

The CDR3 DNA reads as TGTGCCAGCAGTACACGTGAGGGGGCTCTTAATTCACCCCTCCACTTT. Amino acid sequence: CASSTREGALNSPLHF. The chain joins TRBV27 to TRBJ1-6, with 7 bases that match TRBD1. With V trimmed by 5 bases and J by 6 bases, 10 bases remained unmatched. Germline loops: CDR1 MNHEY, CDR2 SMNVEV (reference sequence). This CDR3 is built from 16 residues.

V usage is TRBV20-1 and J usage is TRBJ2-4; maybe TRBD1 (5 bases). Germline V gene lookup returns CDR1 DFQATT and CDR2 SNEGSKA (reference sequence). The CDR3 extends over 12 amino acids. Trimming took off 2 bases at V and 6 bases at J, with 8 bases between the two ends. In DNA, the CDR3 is TGCAGTGCTAGATTGGGGCTAAACATTCAGTACTTC. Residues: CSARLGLNIQYF.